The 12 T cell receptor delta chains reported below all come from one sample, sequenced in a study of gamma-delta chains in newborns, infants, children. TCRdb reanalysed the reads with CATT. Seen here are around 4,100 delta-chain clones, around 40% observed once, and the top ten hold 8% to 9.5%. The specimen comprised blood, sampled at week 6. The receptors originated from a child who was a newborn, infant or young child, either healthy, febrile or measles-vaccinated (not recorded which).

This clone was counted once. Since a much larger clone is just one base distant, this may be a read error. The sample carries other DNA sequences with the same CDR3. The V call is TRDV2, the J call TRDJ1; TRDD2 or TRDD3 may be the D gene (6 bases each). Per germline, CDR1 GEAIGNYY and CDR2 EKD. V was cut by 3 bases and J by 2 bases, with 12 bases left in between. The CDR3 runs 14 residues. CDR3 nucleotide sequence: TGTGCCTGTGACTTCCTAGGGGATACCGATAAACTCATCTTT. It specifies CACDFLGDTDKLIF.

Here the CDR3 DNA reads TGTGCTCTTGGGGAACTGCCTCTTCCCCTTGCACGAAAACTCATCTTT. Translation gives CALGELPLPLARKLIF. V gene TRDV1 combines with J gene TRDJ1; tentative D call: TRDD2 (5 bases). The CDR3 totals 16 residues. The V end lost 0 bases, the J end lost 8 bases, and 19 bases lay between the germline ends. CDR1 and CDR2 (germline): TSWWSYY, QGS.

To note about this clone: One end of the junction is discordant with germline, which a read error may explain. The V call is TRDV3, the J call TRDJ1; TRDD3 matches at 10 bases. The CDR3 runs to 20 residues. From germline, CDR1 is TVYSNPD and CDR2 GDNSRS (reference sequence). The CDR3 nucleotides are TGTGCCTTTTTTTCAACGGTCCCCTATAAAGGGGGATACGCGGGGTCTAAACTCACCTTT. It encodes CAFFSTVPYKGGYAGSKLTF.

The chain is built from TRDV2 and TRDJ3; 10 bases are a match to TRDD3. The J segment lost 0 bases and the V segment lost 3 bases, leaving 16 bases of the junction unmatched. Germline V gives CDR1 GEAIGNYY, CDR2 EKD. The CDR3 totals 22 residues. The CDR3 loop is CACDAVRLGDRKSSWDTRQMFF. CDR3 bases: TGTGCCTGTGACGCCGTCAGACTGGGGGATCGAAAGAGCTCCTGGGACACCCGACAGATGTTTTTC.

By share, this clone ranks as medium-sized (0.01 to 0.1%). V gene TRDV1 combines with J gene TRDJ1; the D gene is possibly TRDD3 (5 bases). Per germline, CDR1 TSWWSYY and CDR2 QGS. This CDR3 comprises 14 residues. The V and J ends lost 4 bases and 2 bases respectively, with 11 bases between them. In DNA, the CDR3 is TGTGCTCTTGGGGGACGGCGGGGAACCGATAAACTCATCTTT. Translation gives CALGGRRGTDKLIF.

V gene TRDV1 combines with J gene TRDJ1; tentative D call: TRDD3 (5 bases). Germline lookup yields CDR1 TSWWSYY and CDR2 QGS. The CDR3 has 14 amino acids. V dropped 9 bases and J dropped 8 bases, with 22 bases sitting between them. The CDR3 loop reads CALWYGGWGAKLIF. The CDR3 region has the DNA TGTGCTCTCTGGTACGGGGGTTGGGGAGCGAAACTCATCTTT.

J is TRDJ1 and V is TRDV1; D is perhaps TRDD3 (5 bases). The CDR3 is 21 residues long. CDR1 is TSWWSYY and CDR2 is QGS in the germline V gene. Trimming left V 5 bases short and J 0 bases short, with 31 bases between. CDR3 bases: TGTGCTCTTGGGACCGATCTATTGAGGGATTCAAGGGAGGGTAACACCGATAAACTCATCTTT. Protein: CALGTDLLRDSREGNTDKLIF.

Only a few counts were recorded for this clone. This chain connects TRDV2 to TRDJ3; 10 bases are a match to TRDD3. Germline V gene data show CDR1 as GEAIGNYY and CDR2 as EKD. V shed 2 bases and J 3 bases; nucleotides not matched to a gene: 6. This CDR3 region has 18 residues. The CDR3 bases are TGTGCCTGTGACATACTGGGGGATCAGGACTGGGACACCCGACAGATGTTTTTC. Residues: CACDILGDQDWDTRQMFF.

The chain carries TRDV2 and TRDJ1; 12 bases are shared with TRDD3. The germline V gene encodes CDR1 GEAIGNYY and CDR2 EKD. J was trimmed by 3 bases and V by 3 bases; bases with no gene match: 13. The CDR3 length is 18 residues. DNA of the CDR3: TGTGCCTGTGACCCTGGGGGATACGGTAAGATTCTTCCCGATAAACTCATCTTT. This codes for CACDPGGYGKILPDKLIF.

The chain recombines TRDV1 with TRDJ1; D tentatively reads TRDD2 or TRDD3 (7 bases each). Deletions cut 1 base from V and 0 bases from J, with 36 bases between. Germline assignment: CDR1 TSWWSYY and CDR2 QGS. The CDR3 covers 24 residues. CDR3 nucleotide sequence: TGTGCTCTTGGGGAACGTGGAGGGAACTTCCTAATTAGACTGGGGATCTCGTACACCGATAAACTCATCTTT. The encoded protein is CALGERGGNFLIRLGISYTDKLIF.

The chain joins TRDV2 to TRDJ1; D may be TRDD3 (5 bases). This CDR3 region has 16 residues. The V gene's germline CDR1 is GEAIGNYY and CDR2 EKD. V was pared by 0 bases and J by 12 bases, with 25 bases between. In DNA, the CDR3 is TGTGCCTGTGACACCGTCGGGGGCAATACACCGAGAAAATTCATCTTT. This sequence encodes CACDTVGGNTPRKFIF.

As concerns this clone: Just one base apart from a much larger clone, this may be a read error. Within the sample, other DNA sequences also encode this same CDR3. This sequence joins TRDV2 and TRDJ3, with TRDD3 identical over 13 bases. Germline V gene sequence: CDR1 GEAIGNYY, CDR2 EKD. The CDR3 sequence is 20 residues long. The chain's CDR3 is CACDILGDTGSSWDTRQMFF. The CDR3 nucleotides read TGTGCCTGCGACATACTGGGGGATACGGGTAGCTCCTGGGACACCCGACAGATGTTTTTC.